The clone carrying this T cell receptor (beta chain) was counted only a few times. This entry comes from a study of CD8+ T cells in alopecia areata. Deletions cut 2 bases from V and 7 bases from J, with 15 bases between. The CDR3 is 14 amino acids. Germline-derived CDR1 and CDR2 are SGHVS and FNYEAQ. RNA was isolated and reverse transcribed to cDNA, the sequencing template. The table came from immunoSEQ multiplex PCR; TCRdb's copy has only in-frame clones and leaves some out. Among about 150,000 clones listed, around 62% were seen once. This chain uses TRBV7-6 with TRBJ2-7; D remains ambiguous. The sequence was obtained from a human donor in good health. Sequencing used CD8+ T cells sorted from blood. The CDR3 is CASSLIVGDVEQYF. The DNA of the CDR3 is TGTGCCAGCAGCTTAATTGTTGGGGATGTTGAGCAGTACTTC.